The 6 T cell receptor beta chains in this list originate from one sample, sequenced in a study of cytomegalovirus exposure and HLA in healthy donors. The assay was immunoSEQ multiplex PCR, and TCRdb's table has in-frame clones only and misses some. Here the sample spans 200,000 to 300,000 clones, roughly 88% being singletons. Material for sequencing was PBMCs. The receptors were sampled from a woman in her 30s in good health and CMV-seronegative.

In its sample, this clone was seen once. The genes are TRBV18 and TRBJ2-7, with 10 positions matching TRBD1. CDR3 length equals 14 residues. J was trimmed by 2 bases and V by 6 bases; bases with no gene match: 4. Looked up from germline, CDR1 is KGHSH and CDR2 is LQKENI. The DNA for the CDR3 is TGTGCCAGCTCCGGGACAGGGGTCACCTACGAGCAGTACTTC. Translated, it gives CASSGTGVTYEQYF.

The rearrangement uses TRBV6-5 and TRBJ2-2; D may correspond to TRBD1 or TRBD2 (6 bases each). Per the germline V gene, CDR1 is MNHEY and CDR2 is SVGAGI. Trimming removed 4 bases from V and 3 bases from J, with 12 bases in between. The CDR3 is made up of 15 amino acids. The CDR3 spells CASSLGGLYTGELFF. Here the CDR3 DNA reads TGTGCCAGCAGTTTAGGGGGACTGTACACCGGGGAGCTGTTTTTT.

V is TRBV7-3 and J is TRBJ2-2; 12 nucleotides agree with TRBD2. Germline trimming cut 4 bases from V and 1 base from J; bases unmatched to any gene: 4. CDR3 size: 17 residues. Germline V gives CDR1 SGHTA, CDR2 FQGTGA. In DNA, the CDR3 is TGTGCCAGCAGCTCCGGACTAGCGGGATTGAACACCGGGGAGCTGTTTTTT. This translates into CASSSGLAGLNTGELFF.

The rearrangement links TRBV4-1 to TRBJ2-7; a possible D gene is TRBD2 (5 bases). The CDR3 sequence is 17 residues long. V was shortened by 2 bases and J by 2 bases, with 19 bases between the two germline ends. The germline V gene encodes CDR1 MGHRA and CDR2 YSYEKL. CDR3 loop: CASSQTESSGTTYEQYF. CDR3 in DNA: TGCGCCAGCAGCCAAACAGAGTCCAGCGGCACAACCTACGAGCAGTACTTC.

The V call is TRBV2, the J call TRBJ1-5, with D tentatively TRBD1 (6 bases). Germline V CDR1 and CDR2: SNHLY, FYNNEI. Trimming shortened V by 2 bases and J by 6 bases, and 14 bases separated the two germline ends. The CDR3 contains 15 residues. CDR3 nucleotides: TGTGCCAGCAGTGAAAGAACAGGGCCCTCTCAGCCCCAGCATTTT. Translated: CASSERTGPSQPQHF.

The J gene is TRBJ1-4, the V gene TRBV19; D may be TRBD1 (6 bases). CDR1 and CDR2 from the germline V gene are LNHDA and SQIVND (reference sequence). CDR3 length: 17 residues. V was clipped by 2 bases and J by 6 bases, with 19 bases between them. CDR3 loop: CASSIYTWGAEDEKLFF. In nucleotides, the CDR3 is TGTGCCAGTAGTATATATACGTGGGGGGCTGAGGATGAAAAACTGTTTTTT.